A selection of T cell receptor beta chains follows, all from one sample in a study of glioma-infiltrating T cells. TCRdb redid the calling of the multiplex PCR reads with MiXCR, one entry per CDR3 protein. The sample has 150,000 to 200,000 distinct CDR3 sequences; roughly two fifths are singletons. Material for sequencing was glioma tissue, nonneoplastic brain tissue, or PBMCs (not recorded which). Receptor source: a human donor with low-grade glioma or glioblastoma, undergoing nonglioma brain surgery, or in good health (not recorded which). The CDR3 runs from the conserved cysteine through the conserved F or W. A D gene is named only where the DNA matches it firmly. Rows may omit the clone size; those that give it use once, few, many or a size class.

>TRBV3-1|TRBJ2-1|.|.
TGTGCCAGCAGCCAAGCAGCGACTCCTAATAATGAGCAGTTCTTC
CASSQAATPNNEQFF
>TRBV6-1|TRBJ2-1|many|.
TGTGCCAGCAGTAAGGGGGGGGACCCTGGAGGTGAGCAGTTCTTC
CASSKGGDPGGEQFF
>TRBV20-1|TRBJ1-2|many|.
TGCAGTGCTAGACCCCGAGTGGCCCTCTTC
CSARPRVALF
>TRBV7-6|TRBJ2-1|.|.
TGTGCCAGCAGCTTAGGGATAGCGCGATTTTCCAATGAGCAGTTCTTC
CASSLGIARFSNEQFF
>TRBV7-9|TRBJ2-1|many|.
TGTGCCAGCAGCTTGGCCTCAGCCTACAATGAGCAGTTCTTC
CASSLASAYNEQFF
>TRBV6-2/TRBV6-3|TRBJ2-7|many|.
TGTGCCAGCAGTTACGACAGCTCCTACGAGCAGTACTTC
CASSYDSSYEQYF
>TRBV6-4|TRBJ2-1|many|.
TGTGCCAGCAGTGAGGCCCCGCACTCCTACAATGAGCAGTTCTTC
CASSEAPHSYNEQFF
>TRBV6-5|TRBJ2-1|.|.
TGTTCCATCAGTCCCGGATCAGGCTCCTACAATGAGCAGTTCTTC
CSISPGSGSYNEQFF
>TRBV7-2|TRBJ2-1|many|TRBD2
TGTGCCAGCAGCTTAGGAGTACTAGCGGGAGGAGGGCAGTTCTTC
CASSLGVLAGGGQFF
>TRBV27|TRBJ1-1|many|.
TGTGCCAGCAGCTCTCCCACGGGGCGGAACACTGAAGCTTTCTTT
CASSSPTGRNTEAFF
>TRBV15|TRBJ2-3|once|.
TGTGCCACCAGCAGAGAGACAGCCGGCACGGATACGAAGTATTTT
CATSRETAGTDTKYF
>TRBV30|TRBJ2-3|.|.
TGTGCTGGAGGGGTTTGGAGCAGCACAGATACGCAGTATTTT
CAGGVWSSTDTQYF
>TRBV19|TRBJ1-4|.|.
TGTGCCAGTCTTCCCGAGGTAGAAGGAACCTTGTGGACTGAAAAACTGTTTTTT
CASLPEVEGTLWTEKLFF
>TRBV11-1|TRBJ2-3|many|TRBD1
TGTGCCAGCAGCCGAACAGGGGATGTGGCAGATACGCAGTATTTT
CASSRTGDVADTQYF
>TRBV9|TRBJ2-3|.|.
TGTGCCAGCAGCCTCGGACTCTCAGATACGCAGTATTTT
CASSLGLSDTQYF
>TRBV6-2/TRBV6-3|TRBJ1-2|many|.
TGTGCCAGCAGTTACTCTTCCGGGACTGGCTACACCTTC
CASSYSSGTGYTF
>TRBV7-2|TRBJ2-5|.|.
TGTGCCAGCAGCCCATCCGGGACCCCCAGAGAGACCCAGTACTTC
CASSPSGTPRETQYF
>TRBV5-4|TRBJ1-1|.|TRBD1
TGTGCCAGCAGTTACGACAGGGGGAACACTGAAGCTTTCTTT
CASSYDRGNTEAFF
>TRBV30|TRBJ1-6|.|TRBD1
TGTGCCTGGAGTACAGGGGGCGCAAGGAGTTCACCCCTCCACTTT
CAWSTGGARSSPLHF
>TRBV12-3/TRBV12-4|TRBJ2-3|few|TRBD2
TGTGCCAGCAAGGAGCGGGAGGGCACAGATACGCAGTATTTT
CASKEREGTDTQYF
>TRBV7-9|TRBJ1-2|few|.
TGTGCCAGCAGCCCTACCACCTGGGACTATGGCTACACCTTC
CASSPTTWDYGYTF
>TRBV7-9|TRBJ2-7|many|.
TGTGCCAGCAGCTTAAGTCGGGAACGAATCGGGGAGTACTTC
CASSLSRERIGEYF
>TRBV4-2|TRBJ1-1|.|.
TGTGCCAGCAGCCAAGAGAGAGGGCAGGTGAAGACTAAAGCTTTCTTT
CASSQERGQVKTKAFF
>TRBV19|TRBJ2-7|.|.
TGTGCCAGTAGTATGAGGACAGCTAGCTCCTACGGGCAGTACTTC
CASSMRTASSYGQYF
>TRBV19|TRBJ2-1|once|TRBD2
TGTGCCAGTAGTATATTGCTAGCGGGGGGCGGGAATGAGCAGTTCTTC
CASSILLAGGGNEQFF
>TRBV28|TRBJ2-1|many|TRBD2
TGTGCCAGCAGTTCGCTAGCGGGAAGGGCCTACAATGAGCAGTTCTTC
CASSSLAGRAYNEQFF
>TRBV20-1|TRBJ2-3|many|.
TGCAGTGCTAAGGGCCGTCTGACGGGAGACAGCACAGATACGCAGTATTTT
CSAKGRLTGDSTDTQYF
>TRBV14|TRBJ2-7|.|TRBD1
TGTGCCAGCAGCCGGGACAGAACATACGAGAAGTACTTC
CASSRDRTYEKYF
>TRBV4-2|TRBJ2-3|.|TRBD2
TGTGCCAGCAGCCAAGGGACTAGCGGAACATCAGATACGCAGTATTTT
CASSQGTSGTSDTQYF
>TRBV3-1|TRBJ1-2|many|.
TGTGCCAGCAGCCAAGACAGTTCAGCTAACTATGGCTACACCTTC
CASSQDSSANYGYTF
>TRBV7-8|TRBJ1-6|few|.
TGTGCCAGCAGCTTAGGAAGGGCTGGGTTTAATTCACCCCTCCACTTT
CASSLGRAGFNSPLHF
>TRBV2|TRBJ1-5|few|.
TGTGCCAGCAGTGGGGATGATCAGCCCCAGCATTTT
CASSGDDQPQHF
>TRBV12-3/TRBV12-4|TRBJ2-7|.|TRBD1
TGTGCCAGCAGCCTTAGCCCAATACAGGGGGGGTACTTC
CASSLSPIQGGYF
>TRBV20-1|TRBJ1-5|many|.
TGCAGTGCTCAATTTGGCAATCAGCCCCAGCATTTT
CSAQFGNQPQHF
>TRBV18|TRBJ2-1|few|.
TGTGCCAGCTCACCTCAGTTATCCTACAATGAGCAGTTCTTC
CASSPQLSYNEQFF
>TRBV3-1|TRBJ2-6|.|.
TGTGCCAGCAGCCAGCAGCCCTTCTCTGGGGCCAACGTCCTGACTTTC
CASSQQPFSGANVLTF
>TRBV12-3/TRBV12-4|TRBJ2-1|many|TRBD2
TGTGCCAGCAGTCGGACTAGCGGGAGCTCGAATGAGCAGTTCTTC
CASSRTSGSSNEQFF
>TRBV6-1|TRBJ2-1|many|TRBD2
TGTGCCAGCTGTGGGCCTAGCGGGTCCAAGGCCTACAATGAGCAGTTCTTC
CASCGPSGSKAYNEQFF
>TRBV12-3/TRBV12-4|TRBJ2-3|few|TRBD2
TGTGCCAGCGCAACTATGACCGGGGGGACTACCTCACCCACAGATACGCAGTATTTT
CASATMTGGTTSPTDTQYF
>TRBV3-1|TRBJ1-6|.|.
TGTGCCAGCAGCCAACCACAGGGAAAATATAATTCACCCCTCCACTTT
CASSQPQGKYNSPLHF
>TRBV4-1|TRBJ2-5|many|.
TGCGCCAGCAGCCAACTACTAGCATCAGAGACCCAGTACTTC
CASSQLLASETQYF
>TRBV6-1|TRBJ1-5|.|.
TGTGCCAGAGGGACGGGCAATCAGCCCAAGCATTTT
CARGTGNQPKHF
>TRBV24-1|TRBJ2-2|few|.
TGTGCCACCCGGGGGCCGGGACGAGAAACCGGGGAGCTGTTTTTT
CATRGPGRETGELFF
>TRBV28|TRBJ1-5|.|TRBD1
TGTGCCAGCAGCCCCGTGACAGGGGGCCAGCCCCAGCATTTT
CASSPVTGGQPQHF
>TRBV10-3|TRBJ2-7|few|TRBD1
TGTGCCATCAGTGTTCGGGACAGATCCTACGAGCAGTACTTC
CAISVRDRSYEQYF
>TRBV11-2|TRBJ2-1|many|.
TGTGCCAGCAGCCCCTCTAGGACCCCCGGCAATGAGCAGTTCTTC
CASSPSRTPGNEQFF
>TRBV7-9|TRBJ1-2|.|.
TGTGCCAGCAGCCGTCTGGAGATACCCGGGGGCTACACCTTC
CASSRLEIPGGYTF
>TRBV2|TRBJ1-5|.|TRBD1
TGTGCCAGCGGGCAGGACAGGTCTGTCAATCAGCCCCAGCATTTT
CASGQDRSVNQPQHF
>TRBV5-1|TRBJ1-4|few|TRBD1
TGCGCCAGCAGCGGATCTCCGGGACAGACTGAAAAACTGTTTTTT
CASSGSPGQTEKLFF
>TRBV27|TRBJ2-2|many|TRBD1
TGTGCCAGCAGACGTCCGGGACAGGGTAACACCGGGGAGCTGTTTTTT
CASRRPGQGNTGELFF
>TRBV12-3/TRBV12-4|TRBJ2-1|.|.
TGTGCCAGCAGTGAGTCCCGTCCCCTGGGCAATGAGCAGTTCTTC
CASSESRPLGNEQFF
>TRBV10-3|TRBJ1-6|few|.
TGTGCCATCAGTGAGTCTGAGGACCCCTATTCACCCCTCCACTTT
CAISESEDPYSPLHF
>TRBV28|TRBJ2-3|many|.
TGTGCCAGCAGTTTAGGTGGTAGCGGCACAGATACGCAGTATTTT
CASSLGGSGTDTQYF
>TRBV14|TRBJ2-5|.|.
TGTGCCAGCAGCCAAGAAATCCAAGAGACCCAGTACTTC
CASSQEIQETQYF
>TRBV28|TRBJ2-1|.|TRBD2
TGTGCCAGCAGCCAAGGACCAGCGGGAAAACGAAATGAGCAGTTCTTC
CASSQGPAGKRNEQFF
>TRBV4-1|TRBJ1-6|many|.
TGCGCCAGCAGCCTAAACAATTCACCCCTCCACTTT
CASSLNNSPLHF
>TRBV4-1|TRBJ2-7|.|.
TGCGCCAGCAGCCAAGAACGAAGTACCTACGAGCAGTACTTC
CASSQERSTYEQYF
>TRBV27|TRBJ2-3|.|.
TGTGCCAGCAAACCGGGACTCTACACAGATAAGAAGTATTTT
CASKPGLYTDKKYF
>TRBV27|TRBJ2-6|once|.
TGTGCCAGCGGGCGCTCTAAGGCCAACGTCCTGACTTTC
CASGRSKANVLTF
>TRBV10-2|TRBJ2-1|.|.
TGCTCCAGCAGCCACAGGGTTACCTACAATGAGCAGTTCTTC
CSSSHRVTYNEQFF